This section outlines one T cell receptor (beta chain) sequence together with its context. This record comes from a study of blood T cell repertoires in COVID-19. Turning to the study itself: Samples representing acute and convalescent COVID-19 were sourced from the United States, Italy and Spain.

Method: immunoSEQ multiplex PCR; TCRdb's copy keeps in-frame clones and lacks some. The table shows about 220,000 clones, with more than 75% occurring only once. Unmatched junction bases numbered 4, after V lost 4 bases and J lost 6 bases. The CDR3 has 13 amino acids. Germline assignment: CDR1 MDHEN and CDR2 SYDVKM. The sequenced material came from peripheral blood. The chain is built from TRBV28 and TRBJ1-1; 8 bases align to TRBD1. The TCR comes from a man in his forties or fifties with active or convalescent COVID-19. In DNA, the CDR3 is TGTGCCAGCAGTTGGACAGGGAATCCTGAAGCTTTCTTT. It encodes CASSWTGNPEAFF. The complete variable domain, with remaining parts taken from reference TRBV28 and TRBJ1-1, reads DVKVTQSSRYLVKRTGEKVFLECVQDMDHENMFWYRQDPGLGLRLIYFSYDVKMKEKGDIPEGYSVSREKKERFSLILESASTNQTSMYLCASSWTGNPEAFFGQGTRLTVV.